Presented here are 21 T cell receptor beta chains from one specimen sequenced in a study of shared clonotypes between healthy human individuals. Profiled with immunoSEQ multiplex PCR; TCRdb holds only in-frame clones, not every one. The sample gives approximately 700,000 clones, 55% to 85% of which show up once; 1.5% to 2% is in the top ten. Sequences were obtained from memory CD4+ T cells sorted from blood. Subset described: CD45RA-negative fraction. The receptors originated from a woman in her 30s in good health.

This clone was detected once. The gene calls are TRBV20-1 and TRBJ2-7; TRBD1 matches at 7 bases. This CDR3 comprises 11 residues. Germline V gene lookup returns CDR1 DFQATT and CDR2 SNEGSKA (reference sequence). The J segment lost 6 bases and the V segment lost 6 bases, leaving 5 bases of the junction unmatched. The CDR3 region is CSAPGQLEQYF. Here the CDR3 DNA reads TGCAGTGCCCCGGGACAGCTCGAGCAGTACTTC.

The rearrangement joins TRBV18 to TRBJ1-1; TRBD1 might be the D (5 bases). The CDR3 totals 19 residues. V was trimmed by 1 base and J by 0 bases, leaving 21 bases between them. Germline CDR1 KGHSH, CDR2 LQKENI. In nucleotides, the CDR3 is TGTGCCAGCTCACCACAGTTGATTGCAAGGGGCACGGTGAACACTGAAGCTTTCTTT. The encoded protein is CASSPQLIARGTVNTEAFF.

The sample holds a few counts of this clone. The chain has TRBV7-8 and TRBJ2-7; 7 bases agree with TRBD1. Germline V gene sequence: CDR1 SGHVS, CDR2 FQNEAQ. J lost 1 base, V lost 1 base, and 4 bases had no gene match. This CDR3 has 15 residues. The CDR3 sequence: CASSLVWGQSYEQYF. The CDR3 nucleotides are TGTGCCAGCAGCTTAGTGTGGGGACAGTCCTACGAGCAGTACTTC.

The gene calls are TRBV5-1 and TRBJ1-1, with TRBD1 identical over 9 bases. The CDR3 loop spans 13 amino acids. Trimming removed 2 bases from V and 7 bases from J; junction bases left unmatched: 3. Germline V lookup: CDR1 SGHRS, CDR2 YFSETQ. The CDR3 sequence: CASSFTGGFEAFF. The CDR3 nucleotides are TGCGCCAGCAGCTTCACAGGGGGCTTTGAAGCTTTCTTT.

The rearrangement uses TRBV7-6 and TRBJ1-1; no definite D call. CDR1 is SGHVS and CDR2 is FNYEAQ in the germline V gene. V lost 0 bases and J 0 bases, leaving 14 bases between the germline ends. The CDR3 is made up of 17 amino acids. As DNA, the CDR3 is TGTGCCAGCAGCTTAGCGTATGCTCGCAGCCTGAACACTGAAGCTTTCTTT. It codes for CASSLAYARSLNTEAFF.

This clone has ten or more counts. The chain employs TRBV9 and TRBJ1-5; no definite D call. The CDR3 is made up of 14 amino acids. From germline, CDR1 is SGDLS and CDR2 YYNGEE. The V end was cut by 3 bases, the J end by 0 bases, with 7 bases between. Here the CDR3 DNA reads TGTGCCAGCAGCGCCGGTGGTAGCAATCAGCCCCAGCATTTT. Its protein product is CASSAGGSNQPQHF.

Comments on this clone: The same CDR3 can be traced to other DNA sequences in this sample. The V call is TRBV18, the J call TRBJ1-2; D uncertain. Trimming shortened V by 2 bases and J by 6 bases, and 7 bases separated the two germline ends. This CDR3 region has 12 residues. The germline CDR1 and CDR2 sequences are KGHSH and LQKENI. In nucleotides, the CDR3 is TGTGCCAGCTCACCAAGCGGGGATGGCTACACCTTC. Its protein is CASSPSGDGYTF.

This chain joins TRBV7-9 and TRBJ1-4; TRBD1 might be the D (6 bases). Germline V gene data show CDR1 as SEHNR and CDR2 as FQNEAQ (reference sequence). This CDR3 is 14 amino acids long. Deletions cut 2 bases from V and 5 bases from J, with 9 bases between. The CDR3 DNA sequence: TGTGCCAGCAGCTTACGGGGGGCGAATGAAAAACTGTTTTTT. This encodes CASSLRGANEKLFF.

The rearrangement joins TRBV9 to TRBJ2-3; 7 bases align to TRBD2. The CDR3 covers 16 residues. Germline values: CDR1 SGDLS, CDR2 YYNGEE. With V trimmed by 5 bases and J by 4 bases, 13 bases remained unmatched. CDR3 loop: CASSPIRAGEPDTQYF. The CDR3 nucleotides are TGTGCCAGCAGTCCTATTCGGGCGGGAGAACCAGATACGCAGTATTTT. Variable domain in full (rest from reference TRBV9 and TRBJ2-3): DSGVTQTPKHLITATGQRVTLRCSPRSGDLSVYWYQQSLDQGLQFLIQYYNGEERAKGNILERFSAQQFPDLHSELNLSSLELGDSALYFCASSPIRAGEPDTQYFGPGTRLTVL.

J is TRBJ2-3 and V is TRBV7-2; 7 nucleotides line up with TRBD2. The germline gives CDR1 SGHTA, CDR2 FQGNSA. The CDR3 loop spans 15 amino acids. V lost 5 bases to trimming and J lost 0 bases; unmatched junction nucleotides: 5. CDR3 sequence reads: CASSGSGFSTDTQYF. CDR3 nucleotides: TGTGCCAGCAGCGGTAGCGGGTTTAGCACAGATACGCAGTATTTT.

This chain uses TRBV5-1 with TRBJ2-1; 8 bases fit TRBD2. The germline V gene has CDR1 SGHRS and CDR2 YFSETQ. V shed 0 bases, J shed 1 base, and the junction held 3 bases outside the gene matches. The CDR3 covers 16 residues. The CDR3 sequence is CASSLGAGVSYNEQFF. The CDR3 DNA reads as TGCGCCAGCAGCTTGGGAGCGGGAGTGTCCTACAATGAGCAGTTCTTC.

The chain carries TRBV5-1 and TRBJ2-1; 13 positions match TRBD2. CDR3 length: 15 residues. CDR1 and CDR2 from the germline V gene are SGHRS and YFSETQ. J lost 7 bases, V lost 4 bases, and 5 bases had no gene match. Here the CDR3 reads CASSKLAGGPNEQFF. The CDR3 nucleotides read TGCGCCAGCAGCAAACTAGCGGGAGGGCCTAATGAGCAGTTCTTC.

The J gene is TRBJ1-4, the V gene TRBV15; D is perhaps TRBD1 (6 bases). Germline V gene data show CDR1 as LNHNV and CDR2 as YYDKDF (reference sequence). The CDR3 length is 18 residues. The V end lost 0 bases, the J end lost 4 bases, and 18 bases lay between the germline ends. In DNA, the CDR3 is TGTGCCACCAGCAGAGATCAATGGATAGGGGGGGTTAATGAAAAACTGTTTTTT. It yields the protein CATSRDQWIGGVNEKLFF.

This clone came up a few times. Other DNA sequences in this specimen translate into the identical CDR3. The chain employs TRBV5-1 and TRBJ2-1, with D perhaps matching TRBD2 (5 bases). This CDR3 has 15 residues. Germline V gene data show CDR1 as SGHRS and CDR2 as YFSETQ. Between the trimmed V and J ends, which lost 5 bases and 0 bases, there was a span of 12 bases. CDR3 region: CASSRDSSSYNEQFF. CDR3 nucleotides: TGCGCCAGCAGTCGGGATTCCAGCTCCTACAATGAGCAGTTCTTC.

This clone occurred once. The chain recombines TRBV2 with TRBJ2-7, with a possible D match to TRBD1 (5 bases). Germline V gene data show CDR1 as SNHLY and CDR2 as FYNNEI. Trimming removed 6 bases at V and 3 bases at J, with 12 bases between. The CDR3 is made up of 13 amino acids. The CDR3 loop is CASSLGVGYEQYF. CDR3 sequence (DNA): TGTGCCAGCAGCTTAGGGGTGGGCTACGAGCAGTACTTC. Full variable domain (outside the CDR3, taken from reference TRBV2 and TRBJ2-7): EPEVTQTPSHQVTQMGQEVILRCVPISNHLYFYWYRQILGQKVEFLVSFYNNEISEKSEIFDDQFSVERPDGSNFTLKIRSTKLEDSAMYFCASSLGVGYEQYFGPGTRLTVT.

The CDR3 bases are TGTGCCAGCAGCTTAGGGGAGGGCACAGATACGCAGTATTTT. Amino acids: CASSLGEGTDTQYF. This chain links TRBV11-3 with TRBJ2-3, with a tentative D call TRBD2 (6 bases). V lost 1 base and J lost 1, with 6 bases in between. Germline-derived CDR1 and CDR2 are SGHNT and YENEEA. This CDR3 has 14 amino acids.

The chain uses TRBV30 and TRBJ2-7; TRBD1 matches 7 bases. The CDR3 length is 14 residues. V lost 3 bases and J lost 0; bases outside the gene matches: 5. Germline CDR1 GTSNPN, CDR2 SVGIG (reference sequence). This CDR3 reads CAWRPRDSSYEQYF. CDR3 in DNA: TGTGCCTGGAGGCCCCGGGACAGCTCCTACGAGCAGTACTTC.

This clone was seen only once. This CDR3 is CASTTQLNTEAFF. The CDR3 DNA reads as TGTGCCAGTACCACCCAATTAAACACTGAAGCTTTCTTT. The V gene is TRBV19, the J gene TRBJ1-1; D is uncertain. Trimming shortened V by 7 bases and J by 2 bases, and 11 bases separated the two germline ends. The germline CDR1 and CDR2 sequences are LNHDA and SQIVND (reference sequence). The CDR3 extends over 13 amino acids. Together with reference TRBV19 and TRBJ1-1, the CDR3 gives the full variable domain: DGGITQSPKYLFRKEGQNVTLSCEQNLNHDAMYWYRQDPGQGLRLIYYSQIVNDFQKGDIAEGYSVSREKKESFPLTVTSAQKNPTAFYLCASTTQLNTEAFFGQGTRLTVV.

The chain carries TRBV18 and TRBJ2-7, with 9 nucleotides matching TRBD2. V lost 0 bases, J lost 2 bases, and 5 bases stayed unmatched. Germline V gives CDR1 KGHSH, CDR2 LQKENI. This CDR3 contains 16 residues. CDR3 in amino acids: CASSPPLLAGTYEQYF. The CDR3 DNA reads TGTGCCAGCTCACCACCGTTGCTAGCGGGGACCTACGAGCAGTACTTC.

The chain joins TRBV19 to TRBJ2-7; TRBD2 aligns across 7 bases. With V trimmed by 5 bases and J by 6 bases, 13 bases remained unmatched. The CDR3 extends over 15 amino acids. Germline CDR1 and CDR2: LNHDA and SQIVND (reference sequence). DNA for the CDR3: TGTGCCAGTAGTCCCCTGGGAGGGAGTCGAAGCGAGCAGTACTTC. Residues: CASSPLGGSRSEQYF.

The gene calls are TRBV6-1 and TRBJ2-2; D is unresolved. Germline assignment: CDR1 MNHNS and CDR2 SASEGT. This CDR3 has 14 residues. V shed 7 bases and J shed 0 bases, with 9 bases lying between them. CDR3 nucleotides: TGTGCCAGCAAATCTTACGCGAACACCGGGGAGCTGTTTTTT. Translated: CASKSYANTGELFF.